These T cell receptor beta chains were read from a single sample in a study of T cell responses to AZD1222 COVID-19 vaccine. Repertoires were generated with immunoSEQ multiplex PCR, while TCRdb's copy carries only in-frame clones and drops some. The sample shows about 120,000 clones, over 75% of them seen only once. The source was peripheral blood, collected on day 0 of AZD1222 vaccination. These receptor sequences come from an adult in good health. The CDR3 runs from the conserved cysteine through the conserved F or W. Each record gives: V gene, D gene, clone size, J gene, CDR3 DNA, CDR3 protein. The D gene is left open where the match is weak. Expanded clones get a size class; other rows say once, few or many, or leave the size out.

V gene: TRBV7-9; D gene: TRBD1; clone size: .; J gene: TRBJ1-2; CDR3 DNA: TGTGCCAGCGGCCGGGGACAGGGGAATTATGGCTACACCTTC; CDR3 protein: CASGRGQGNYGYTF
V gene: TRBV7-2; D gene: .; clone size: .; J gene: TRBJ2-1; CDR3 DNA: TGTGCCAGCAGCTTAGGGTCGACAGACAATGAGCAGTTCTTC; CDR3 protein: CASSLGSTDNEQFF
V gene: TRBV7-6; D gene: TRBD2; clone size: .; J gene: TRBJ2-5; CDR3 DNA: TGTGCCAGCAGCTCCATGGTAGCGGGGCAAGAGACCCAGTACTTC; CDR3 protein: CASSSMVAGQETQYF
V gene: TRBV27; D gene: .; clone size: .; J gene: TRBJ2-7; CDR3 DNA: TGTGCCAGCAGTGAGTTCGACAGGGAGGACGAGCAGTACTTC; CDR3 protein: CASSEFDREDEQYF
V gene: TRBV5-1; D gene: TRBD1; clone size: .; J gene: TRBJ1-1; CDR3 DNA: TGCGCCAGCAGCTTTGGGACAGGGGAGGACACTGAAGCTTTCTTT; CDR3 protein: CASSFGTGEDTEAFF
V gene: TRBV11-1; D gene: TRBD2; clone size: .; J gene: TRBJ2-3; CDR3 DNA: TGTGCCAGCAGCTTACGGCGCGGGGGAATAGAAGATACGCAGTATTTT; CDR3 protein: CASSLRRGGIEDTQYF
V gene: TRBV12-3/TRBV12-4; D gene: .; clone size: .; J gene: TRBJ1-1; CDR3 DNA: TGTGCCAGCAGCCGAGAAGCTTTCTTT; CDR3 protein: CASSREAFF
V gene: TRBV19; D gene: .; clone size: many; J gene: TRBJ1-5; CDR3 DNA: TGTGCCAGTACCACCAGGTACGACAGCCCCGGGCAGCCCCAGCATTTT; CDR3 protein: CASTTRYDSPGQPQHF
V gene: TRBV28; D gene: TRBD1; clone size: .; J gene: TRBJ1-2; CDR3 DNA: TGTGCCAGCAGTTTTGCAGGGGGTGGTTTTGGCTACACCTTC; CDR3 protein: CASSFAGGGFGYTF
V gene: TRBV7-2; D gene: TRBD1; clone size: .; J gene: TRBJ1-2; CDR3 DNA: TGTGCCAGCAGTCCGGACAGGGGGCATGGCTACACCTTC; CDR3 protein: CASSPDRGHGYTF
V gene: TRBV18; D gene: .; clone size: .; J gene: TRBJ1-6; CDR3 DNA: TGTGCCAGCTCACCTGGCCAGGGCGTAAGGTCACCCCTCCACTTT; CDR3 protein: CASSPGQGVRSPLHF
V gene: TRBV27; D gene: .; clone size: .; J gene: TRBJ1-2; CDR3 DNA: TGTGCCAGCAGTTTATATTCCGCGCTTCCCTATGGCTACACCTTC; CDR3 protein: CASSLYSALPYGYTF
V gene: TRBV7-9; D gene: TRBD1; clone size: .; J gene: TRBJ2-3; CDR3 DNA: TGTGCCAGCAGCTTAAGGGACAGGGACCTCACAGATACGCAGTATTTT; CDR3 protein: CASSLRDRDLTDTQYF
V gene: TRBV5-6; D gene: TRBD1; clone size: .; J gene: TRBJ2-7; CDR3 DNA: TGTGCCAGCAGCTTGTCAGGGGGCAGGTCCTACGAGCAGTACTTC; CDR3 protein: CASSLSGGRSYEQYF
V gene: TRBV10-2; D gene: TRBD1; clone size: .; J gene: TRBJ2-7; CDR3 DNA: TGCGCCAGCGGGGACAGTCCCTACGAGCAGTACTTC; CDR3 protein: CASGDSPYEQYF
V gene: TRBV3-1/TRBV3-2; D gene: .; clone size: .; J gene: TRBJ1-1; CDR3 DNA: TGTGCCAGCAGCCAAGGTGGGGGGGGCCGGGAAGCTTTCTTT; CDR3 protein: CASSQGGGGREAFF
V gene: TRBV28; D gene: .; clone size: .; J gene: TRBJ2-5; CDR3 DNA: TGTGCCGGGGGATTCCGGGACGCCAAAGACGGGTCAGAGACCCAGTACTTC; CDR3 protein: CAGGFRDAKDGSETQYF
V gene: TRBV11-3; D gene: TRBD1; clone size: .; J gene: TRBJ2-3; CDR3 DNA: TGTGCCAGCAGCCCCGGACAGGGCACAGATACGCAGTATTTT; CDR3 protein: CASSPGQGTDTQYF
V gene: TRBV7-2; D gene: .; clone size: few; J gene: TRBJ2-7; CDR3 DNA: TGTGCCAGCAGCTTAGTCGGAGAGTCCTCCTACGAGCAGTACTTC; CDR3 protein: CASSLVGESSYEQYF
V gene: TRBV19; D gene: .; clone size: .; J gene: TRBJ2-2; CDR3 DNA: TGTGCCAGTAGTATAGGGCAGGGGGGGCGCACCGGGGAGCTGTTTTTT; CDR3 protein: CASSIGQGGRTGELFF
V gene: TRBV11-3; D gene: .; clone size: .; J gene: TRBJ1-1; CDR3 DNA: TGTGCCAGCAGCTTAGAGATTGGGGGGACTGAAGCTTTCTTT; CDR3 protein: CASSLEIGGTEAFF
V gene: TRBV30; D gene: .; clone size: .; J gene: TRBJ2-7; CDR3 DNA: TGTGCCTGGAGTCCAGATGTTGGGTCCTACGAGCAGTACTTC; CDR3 protein: CAWSPDVGSYEQYF
V gene: TRBV5-1; D gene: TRBD2; clone size: .; J gene: TRBJ2-3; CDR3 DNA: TGCGCCAGCAGTCCGGGGGGGCCAGATACGCAGTATTTT; CDR3 protein: CASSPGGPDTQYF
V gene: TRBV9; D gene: .; clone size: .; J gene: TRBJ2-7; CDR3 DNA: TGTGCCAGCAGCGGACCGGGAGACAGGTCCTACGAGCAGTACTTC; CDR3 protein: CASSGPGDRSYEQYF
V gene: TRBV5-4; D gene: .; clone size: .; J gene: TRBJ1-1; CDR3 DNA: TGTGCCAGCAGCTTGAAGGGCACAGGGCTGAACACTGAAGCTTTCTTT; CDR3 protein: CASSLKGTGLNTEAFF
V gene: TRBV7-6; D gene: .; clone size: .; J gene: TRBJ1-3; CDR3 DNA: TGTGCCAGCAGCTTAGCGCAACCCGGGGCGGGAAACACCATATATTTT; CDR3 protein: CASSLAQPGAGNTIYF
V gene: TRBV7-6; D gene: .; clone size: once; J gene: TRBJ1-1; CDR3 DNA: TGTGCCAGCAGCCACGAGGGAGTTATGAACACTGAAGCTTTCTTT; CDR3 protein: CASSHEGVMNTEAFF
V gene: TRBV6-2/TRBV6-3; D gene: TRBD1; clone size: .; J gene: TRBJ1-5; CDR3 DNA: TGTGCCAGCAGTCCCCGCCAGGGGGCGGGCAATCAGCCCCAGCATTTT; CDR3 protein: CASSPRQGAGNQPQHF
V gene: TRBV18; D gene: .; clone size: few; J gene: TRBJ1-5; CDR3 DNA: TGTGCCAGCTCATCCGACGGAAACAATCAGCCCCAGCATTTT; CDR3 protein: CASSSDGNNQPQHF
V gene: TRBV12-3/TRBV12-4; D gene: .; clone size: .; J gene: TRBJ1-2; CDR3 DNA: TGTGCCAGCAGTTTGATGGAGGACACTGGCTACACCTTC; CDR3 protein: CASSLMEDTGYTF
V gene: TRBV19; D gene: TRBD1; clone size: .; J gene: TRBJ1-6; CDR3 DNA: TGTGCCAGTAGTCTAAGACAGGGGAGCTCCTATAATTCACCCCTCCACTTT; CDR3 protein: CASSLRQGSSYNSPLHF
V gene: TRBV5-4; D gene: .; clone size: .; J gene: TRBJ1-2; CDR3 DNA: TGTGCCAGCAGCTTGGGAGCGTCCCGGAGCAACACCTTC; CDR3 protein: CASSLGASRSNTF
V gene: TRBV18; D gene: .; clone size: once; J gene: TRBJ2-5; CDR3 DNA: TGTGCCAGCTCCTCAGGCCTTCTTGAAGGGGAGACCCAGTACTTC; CDR3 protein: CASSSGLLEGETQYF
V gene: TRBV7-2; D gene: TRBD2; clone size: few; J gene: TRBJ2-3; CDR3 DNA: TGTGCCAGCAGCCTAGCGGGGGGGGTCCCAGATACGCAGTATTTT; CDR3 protein: CASSLAGGVPDTQYF
V gene: TRBV3-1/TRBV3-2; D gene: TRBD1; clone size: .; J gene: TRBJ2-5; CDR3 DNA: TGTGCCAGCAGCCAAGCTGGGACAGAAGAGACCCAGTACTTC; CDR3 protein: CASSQAGTEETQYF
V gene: TRBV19; D gene: .; clone size: .; J gene: TRBJ1-5; CDR3 DNA: TGTGCCAGTAGTGGGACCGGCAATCAGCCCCAGCATTTT; CDR3 protein: CASSGTGNQPQHF
V gene: TRBV6-5; D gene: .; clone size: once; J gene: TRBJ1-6; CDR3 DNA: TGTGCCAGCAGCACGGGGGTTCTCTATAATTCACCCCTCCACTTT; CDR3 protein: CASSTGVLYNSPLHF
V gene: TRBV11-2; D gene: TRBD1; clone size: .; J gene: TRBJ1-4; CDR3 DNA: TGTGCCAGCAGCAGGGACAGGGGGCTTCCGTTTTTT; CDR3 protein: CASSRDRGLPFF
V gene: TRBV3-1/TRBV3-2; D gene: .; clone size: .; J gene: TRBJ1-1; CDR3 DNA: TGTGCCAGCAGCCGTAGGGGTGAAGCTTTCTTT; CDR3 protein: CASSRRGEAFF
V gene: TRBV7-8; D gene: TRBD2; clone size: .; J gene: TRBJ2-5; CDR3 DNA: TGTGCCAGCAGCTTAGTTGGCGGGGGGACGACAGAGACCCAGTACTTC; CDR3 protein: CASSLVGGGTTETQYF
V gene: TRBV2; D gene: .; clone size: once; J gene: TRBJ2-5; CDR3 DNA: TGTGCCAGCAGGGAAGACAGGCGGGAGACCCAGTACTTC; CDR3 protein: CASREDRRETQYF
V gene: TRBV11-3; D gene: .; clone size: .; J gene: TRBJ1-1; CDR3 DNA: TGTGCCAGCAGCGACCCCCTGGGAGCTTTCTTT; CDR3 protein: CASSDPLGAFF
V gene: TRBV3-1/TRBV3-2; D gene: .; clone size: .; J gene: TRBJ2-1; CDR3 DNA: TGTGCCAGCAGCCTTTTCCCCCTTAACAATGAGCAGTTCTTC; CDR3 protein: CASSLFPLNNEQFF
V gene: TRBV12-3/TRBV12-4; D gene: .; clone size: .; J gene: TRBJ2-2; CDR3 DNA: TGTGCCAGCAGTTTTGCCGGGGAGCTGTTTTTT; CDR3 protein: CASSFAGELFF
V gene: TRBV14; D gene: .; clone size: .; J gene: TRBJ1-4; CDR3 DNA: TGTGCCAGCAGCCAAGAAGGAGTAGCAACTAATGAAAAACTGTTTTTT; CDR3 protein: CASSQEGVATNEKLFF
V gene: TRBV9; D gene: TRBD1; clone size: .; J gene: TRBJ2-7; CDR3 DNA: TGTGCCAGCAGCCCTCGCGCGGGGACAGGGGCCAACGAGCAGTACTTC; CDR3 protein: CASSPRAGTGANEQYF
V gene: TRBV7-9; D gene: .; clone size: .; J gene: TRBJ1-6; CDR3 DNA: TGTGCCAGCAGCTCGCAGCACAGGGCCAATTCACCCCTCCACTTT; CDR3 protein: CASSSQHRANSPLHF
V gene: TRBV19; D gene: .; clone size: once; J gene: TRBJ1-1; CDR3 DNA: TGTGCCAGTGAGGGGCAGGGGTCCACTGAAGCTTTCTTT; CDR3 protein: CASEGQGSTEAFF
V gene: TRBV5-1; D gene: .; clone size: few; J gene: TRBJ2-7; CDR3 DNA: TGCGCCAGCAGCTTGGAAGGGATCCCCTACGAGCAGTACTTC; CDR3 protein: CASSLEGIPYEQYF
V gene: TRBV11-3; D gene: .; clone size: .; J gene: TRBJ1-4; CDR3 DNA: TGTGCCAGCAGCTTACGGGAAAAACTGTTTTTT; CDR3 protein: CASSLREKLFF
V gene: TRBV10-1; D gene: .; clone size: .; J gene: TRBJ2-2; CDR3 DNA: TGCGCCAGCATGGGACCGCGCACCGGGGAGCTGTTTTTT; CDR3 protein: CASMGPRTGELFF
V gene: TRBV11-2; D gene: .; clone size: few; J gene: TRBJ2-1; CDR3 DNA: TGTGCCAGCAGCTTGGACTCCTCGCGGTACAATGAGCAGTTCTTC; CDR3 protein: CASSLDSSRYNEQFF
V gene: TRBV6-5; D gene: .; clone size: .; J gene: TRBJ2-7; CDR3 DNA: TGTGCCAGCAGTTACGGGGGGTCCTACGAGCAGTACTTC; CDR3 protein: CASSYGGSYEQYF
V gene: TRBV6-5; D gene: .; clone size: .; J gene: TRBJ1-1; CDR3 DNA: TGTGCCAGCAGTTACCCAGGGAGGGTCTCTGAAGCTTTCTTT; CDR3 protein: CASSYPGRVSEAFF
V gene: TRBV6-5; D gene: TRBD2; clone size: .; J gene: TRBJ2-7; CDR3 DNA: TGTGCCAGCAGCGGGGGGGCCTACGAGCAGTACTTC; CDR3 protein: CASSGGAYEQYF
V gene: TRBV5-1; D gene: .; clone size: .; J gene: TRBJ1-1; CDR3 DNA: TGCGCCAGCAGCTCCCACCTTTTCACTGAAGCTTTCTTT; CDR3 protein: CASSSHLFTEAFF
V gene: TRBV5-1; D gene: .; clone size: .; J gene: TRBJ1-2; CDR3 DNA: TGCGCCAGCAGCTTGGAATTGGGGATCGACGGCTACACCTTC; CDR3 protein: CASSLELGIDGYTF